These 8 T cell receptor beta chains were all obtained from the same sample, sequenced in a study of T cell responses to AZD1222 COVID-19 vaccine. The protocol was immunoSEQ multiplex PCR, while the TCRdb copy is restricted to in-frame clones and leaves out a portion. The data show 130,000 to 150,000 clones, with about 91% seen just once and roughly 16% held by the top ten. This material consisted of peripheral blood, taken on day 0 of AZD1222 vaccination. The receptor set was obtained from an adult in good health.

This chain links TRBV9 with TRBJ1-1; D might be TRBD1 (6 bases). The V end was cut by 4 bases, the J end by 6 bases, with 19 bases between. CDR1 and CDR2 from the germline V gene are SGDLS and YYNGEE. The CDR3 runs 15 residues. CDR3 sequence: CASSPSGGGGPEAFF. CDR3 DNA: TGTGCCAGCAGCCCCAGTGGAGGGGGAGGGCCTGAAGCTTTCTTT.

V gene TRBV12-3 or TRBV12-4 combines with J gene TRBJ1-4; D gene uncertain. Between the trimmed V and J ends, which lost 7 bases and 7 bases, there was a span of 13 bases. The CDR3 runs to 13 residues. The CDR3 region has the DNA TGTGCCAGCACCCGTGGAACCGGTGAAAAACTGTTTTTT. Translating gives CASTRGTGEKLFF.

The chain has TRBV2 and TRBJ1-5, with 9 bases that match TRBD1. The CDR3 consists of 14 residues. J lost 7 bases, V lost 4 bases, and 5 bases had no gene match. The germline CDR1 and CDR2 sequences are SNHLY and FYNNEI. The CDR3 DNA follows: TGTGCCAGCAGTGGGACAGGGGAAGTCCAGCCCCAGCATTTT. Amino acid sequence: CASSGTGEVQPQHF.

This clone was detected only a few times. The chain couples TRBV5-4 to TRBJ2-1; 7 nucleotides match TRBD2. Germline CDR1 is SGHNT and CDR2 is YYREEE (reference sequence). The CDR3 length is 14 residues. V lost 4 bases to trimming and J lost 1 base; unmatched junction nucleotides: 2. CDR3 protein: CASSGGGSYNEQFF. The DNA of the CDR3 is TGTGCCAGCAGCGGGGGAGGGTCCTACAATGAGCAGTTCTTC.

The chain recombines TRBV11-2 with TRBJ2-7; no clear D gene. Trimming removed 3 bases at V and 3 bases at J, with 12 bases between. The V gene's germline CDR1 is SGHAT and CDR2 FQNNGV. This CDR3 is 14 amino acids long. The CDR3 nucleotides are TGTGCCAGCAGCTTCGGCCAACAACTCTACGAGCAGTACTTC. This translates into CASSFGQQLYEQYF.

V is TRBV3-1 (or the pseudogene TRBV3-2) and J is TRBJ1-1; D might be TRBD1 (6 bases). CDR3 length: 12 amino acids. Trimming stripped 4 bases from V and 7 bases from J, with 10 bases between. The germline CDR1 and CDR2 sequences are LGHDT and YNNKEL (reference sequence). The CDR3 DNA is TGTGCCAGCAGCCGACAGGACTATGAAGCTTTCTTT. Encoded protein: CASSRQDYEAFF.

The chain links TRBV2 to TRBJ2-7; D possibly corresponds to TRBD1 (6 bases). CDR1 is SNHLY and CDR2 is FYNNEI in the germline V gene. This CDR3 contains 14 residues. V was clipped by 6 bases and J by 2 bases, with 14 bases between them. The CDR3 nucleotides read TGTGCCAGCAGCCGCTGGACAGAGACCTACGAGCAGTACTTC. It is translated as CASSRWTETYEQYF.

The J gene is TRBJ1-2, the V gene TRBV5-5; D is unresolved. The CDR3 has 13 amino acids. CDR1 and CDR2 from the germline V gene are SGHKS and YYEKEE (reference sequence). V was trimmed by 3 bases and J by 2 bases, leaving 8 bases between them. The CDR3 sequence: CASSSSENYGYTF. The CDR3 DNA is TGTGCCAGCAGCTCTTCGGAAAACTATGGCTACACCTTC.